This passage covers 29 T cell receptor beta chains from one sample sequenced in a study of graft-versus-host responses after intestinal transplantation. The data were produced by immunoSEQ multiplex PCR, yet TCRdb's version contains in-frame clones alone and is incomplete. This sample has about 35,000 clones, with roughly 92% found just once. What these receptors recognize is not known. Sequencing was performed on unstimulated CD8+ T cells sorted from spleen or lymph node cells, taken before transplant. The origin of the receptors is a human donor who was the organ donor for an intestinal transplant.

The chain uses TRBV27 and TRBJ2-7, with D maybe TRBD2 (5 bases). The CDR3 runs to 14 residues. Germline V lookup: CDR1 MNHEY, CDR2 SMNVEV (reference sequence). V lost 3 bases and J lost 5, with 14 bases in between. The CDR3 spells CASSFSRALHEQYF. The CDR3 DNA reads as TGTGCCAGCAGTTTCTCGCGGGCTTTGCACGAGCAGTACTTC.

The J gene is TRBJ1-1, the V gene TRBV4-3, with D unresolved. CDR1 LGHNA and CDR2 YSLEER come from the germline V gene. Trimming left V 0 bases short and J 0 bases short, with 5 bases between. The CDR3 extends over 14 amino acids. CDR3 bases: TGCGCCAGCAGCCAAGATTTGATGAACACTGAAGCTTTCTTT. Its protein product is CASSQDLMNTEAFF.

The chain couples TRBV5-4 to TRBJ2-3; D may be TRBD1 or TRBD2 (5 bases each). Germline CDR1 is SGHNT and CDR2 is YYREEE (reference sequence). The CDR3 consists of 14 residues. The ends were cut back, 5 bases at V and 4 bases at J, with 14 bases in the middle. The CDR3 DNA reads TGTGCCAGCAGTCCGGACTTGGGACCAGATACGCAGTATTTT. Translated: CASSPDLGPDTQYF.

The CDR3 DNA sequence: TGTGCCAGCAGTTTCGGTGGAACCTATGGCTACACCTTC. Its translation is CASSFGGTYGYTF. The rearrangement links TRBV27 to TRBJ1-2; D remains ambiguous. Germline V lookup: CDR1 MNHEY, CDR2 SMNVEV (reference sequence). With 3 bases removed from V and 4 bases from J, the gap between germline ends came to 9 bases. This CDR3 contains 13 residues.

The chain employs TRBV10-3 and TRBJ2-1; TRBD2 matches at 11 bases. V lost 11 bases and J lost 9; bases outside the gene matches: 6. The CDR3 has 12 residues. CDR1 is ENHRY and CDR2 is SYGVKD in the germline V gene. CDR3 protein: CAGAGTSGEQFF. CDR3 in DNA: TGTGCCGGAGCCGGGACTAGCGGTGAGCAGTTCTTC.

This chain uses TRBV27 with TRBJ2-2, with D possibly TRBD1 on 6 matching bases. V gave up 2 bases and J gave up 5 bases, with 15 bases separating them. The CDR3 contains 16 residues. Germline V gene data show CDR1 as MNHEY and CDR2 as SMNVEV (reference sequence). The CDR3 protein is CASSLRYREITGELFF. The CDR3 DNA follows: TGTGCCAGCAGTTTAAGGTACAGGGAGATTACCGGGGAGCTGTTTTTT.

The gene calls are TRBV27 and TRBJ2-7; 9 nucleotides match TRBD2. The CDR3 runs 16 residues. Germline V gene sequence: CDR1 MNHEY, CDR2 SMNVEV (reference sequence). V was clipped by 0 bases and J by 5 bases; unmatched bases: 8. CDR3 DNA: TGTGCCAGCAGTTTATCGATACTAGCGGGCTTTAACGAGCAGTACTTC. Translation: CASSLSILAGFNEQYF.

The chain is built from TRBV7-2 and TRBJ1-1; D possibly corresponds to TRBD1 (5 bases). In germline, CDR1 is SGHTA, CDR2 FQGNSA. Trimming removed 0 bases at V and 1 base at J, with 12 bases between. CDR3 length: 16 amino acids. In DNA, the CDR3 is TGTGCCAGCAGCTTAGCGGCAGGGCTAGAGAACACTGAAGCTTTCTTT. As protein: CASSLAAGLENTEAFF. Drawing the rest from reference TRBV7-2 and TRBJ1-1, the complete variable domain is GAGVSQSPSNKVTEKGKDVELRCDPISGHTALYWYRQSLGQGLEFLIYFQGNSAPDKSGLPSDRFSAERTGGSVSTLTIQRTQQEDSAVYLCASSLAAGLENTEAFFGQGTRLTVV.

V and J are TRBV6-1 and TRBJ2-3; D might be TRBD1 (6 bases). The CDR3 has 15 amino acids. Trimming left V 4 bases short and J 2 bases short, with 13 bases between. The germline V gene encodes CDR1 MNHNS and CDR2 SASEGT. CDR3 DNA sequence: TGTGCCAGCAGTGGCCGGACAGCGGACACAGATACGCAGTATTTT. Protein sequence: CASSGRTADTDTQYF.

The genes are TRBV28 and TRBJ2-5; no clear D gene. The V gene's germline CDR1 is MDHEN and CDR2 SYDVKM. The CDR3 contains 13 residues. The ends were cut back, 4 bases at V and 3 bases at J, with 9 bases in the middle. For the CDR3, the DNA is TGTGCCAGCAGTTACGGGTTCGAAGAGACCCAGTACTTC. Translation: CASSYGFEETQYF.

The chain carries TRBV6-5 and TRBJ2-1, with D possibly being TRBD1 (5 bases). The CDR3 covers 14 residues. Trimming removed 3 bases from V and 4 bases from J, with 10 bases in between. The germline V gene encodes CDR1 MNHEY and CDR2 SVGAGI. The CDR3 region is CASSYSAGYNEQFF. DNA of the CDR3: TGTGCCAGCAGTTATTCGGCAGGGTACAATGAGCAGTTCTTC.

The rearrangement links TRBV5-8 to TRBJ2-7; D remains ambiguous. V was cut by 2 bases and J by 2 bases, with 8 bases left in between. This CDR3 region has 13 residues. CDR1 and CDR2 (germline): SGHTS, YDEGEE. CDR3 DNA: TGTGCCAGCAGCTTCTTAGCCGCCTACGAGCAGTACTTC. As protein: CASSFLAAYEQYF.

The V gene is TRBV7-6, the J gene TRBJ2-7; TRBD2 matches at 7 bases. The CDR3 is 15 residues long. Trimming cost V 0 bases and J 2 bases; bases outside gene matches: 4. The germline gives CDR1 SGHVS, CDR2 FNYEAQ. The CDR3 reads CASSLASGPPYEQYF. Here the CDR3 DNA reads TGTGCCAGCAGCTTAGCTAGCGGGCCACCCTACGAGCAGTACTTC.

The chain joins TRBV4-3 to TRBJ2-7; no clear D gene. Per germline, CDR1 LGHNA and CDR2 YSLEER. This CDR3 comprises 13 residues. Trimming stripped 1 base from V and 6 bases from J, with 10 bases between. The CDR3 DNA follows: TGCGCCAGCAGCCAAGGGGTCGCTGGCGAGCAGTACTTC. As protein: CASSQGVAGEQYF.

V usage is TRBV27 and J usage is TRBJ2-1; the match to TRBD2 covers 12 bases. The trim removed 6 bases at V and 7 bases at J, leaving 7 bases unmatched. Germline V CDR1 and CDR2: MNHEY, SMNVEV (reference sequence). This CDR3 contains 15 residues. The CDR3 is CASSPLAGGPNEQFF. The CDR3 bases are TGTGCCAGCAGCCCGCTAGCGGGAGGGCCGAATGAGCAGTTCTTC.

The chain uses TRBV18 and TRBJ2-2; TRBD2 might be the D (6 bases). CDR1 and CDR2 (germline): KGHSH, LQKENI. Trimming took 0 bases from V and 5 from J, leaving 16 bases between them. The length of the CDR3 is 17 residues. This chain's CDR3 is CASSPPWTGAGTGELFF. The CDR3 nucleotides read TGTGCCAGCTCACCACCCTGGACTGGGGCGGGAACCGGGGAGCTGTTTTTT.

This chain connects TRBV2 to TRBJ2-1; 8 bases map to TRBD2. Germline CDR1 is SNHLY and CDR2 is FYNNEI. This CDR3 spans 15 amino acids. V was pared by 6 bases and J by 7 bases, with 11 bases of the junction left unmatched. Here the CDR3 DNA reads TGTGCCAGCAGCCCTCAGGGGCGGGAGGATAATGAGCAGTTCTTC. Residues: CASSPQGREDNEQFF.

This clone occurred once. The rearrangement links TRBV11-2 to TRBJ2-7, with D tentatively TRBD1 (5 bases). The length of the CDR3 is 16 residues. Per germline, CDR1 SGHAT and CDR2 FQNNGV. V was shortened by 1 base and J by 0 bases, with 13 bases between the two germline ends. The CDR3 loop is CASSLVDTSRSYEQYF. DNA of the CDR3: TGTGCCAGCAGCTTAGTGGACACCTCACGCTCCTACGAGCAGTACTTC.

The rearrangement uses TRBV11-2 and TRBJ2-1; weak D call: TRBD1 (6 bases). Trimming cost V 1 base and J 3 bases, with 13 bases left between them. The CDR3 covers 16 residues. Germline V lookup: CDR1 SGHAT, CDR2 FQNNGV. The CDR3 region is CASSLGQAYFYNEQFF. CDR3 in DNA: TGTGCCAGCAGCTTAGGACAGGCGTACTTCTACAATGAGCAGTTCTTC.

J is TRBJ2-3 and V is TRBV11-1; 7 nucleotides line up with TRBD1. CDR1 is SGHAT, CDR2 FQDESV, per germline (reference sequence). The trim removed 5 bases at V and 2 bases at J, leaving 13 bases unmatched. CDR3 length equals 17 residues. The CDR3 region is CASSLGWDSPPTDTQYF. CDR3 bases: TGTGCCAGCAGCCTGGGTTGGGACAGCCCTCCCACAGATACGCAGTATTTT.

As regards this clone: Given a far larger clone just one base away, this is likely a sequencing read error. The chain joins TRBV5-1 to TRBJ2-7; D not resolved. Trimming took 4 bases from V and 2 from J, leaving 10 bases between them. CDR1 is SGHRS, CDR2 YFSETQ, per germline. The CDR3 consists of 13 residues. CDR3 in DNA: TGCGCCAGCAGCCACGGAGTAGCCTACGAGCAGTACTTC. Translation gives CASSHGVAYEQYF.

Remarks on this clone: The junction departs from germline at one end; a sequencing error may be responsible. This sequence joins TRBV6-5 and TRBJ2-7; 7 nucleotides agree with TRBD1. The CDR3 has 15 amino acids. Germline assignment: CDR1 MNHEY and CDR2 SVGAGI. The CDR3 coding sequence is TGTGCCAGCGGTTATTCCGACAGGGTGGGCTACGAGCAGTACTTC. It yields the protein CASGYSDRVGYEQYF.

The CDR3 bases are TGTGCCAGCGCGGGCGGATTCTCCTACGAGCAGTACTTC. This gives the protein CASAGGFSYEQYF. The chain is built from TRBV6-1 and TRBJ2-7, with D possibly being TRBD2 (5 bases). Germline assignment: CDR1 MNHNS and CDR2 SASEGT. This CDR3 region has 13 residues. V gave up 8 bases and J gave up 0 bases, with 11 bases separating them.

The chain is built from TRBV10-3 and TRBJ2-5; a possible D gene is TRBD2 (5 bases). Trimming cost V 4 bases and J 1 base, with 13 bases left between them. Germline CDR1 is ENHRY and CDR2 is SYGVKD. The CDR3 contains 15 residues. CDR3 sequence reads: CAISGDGVSQETQYF. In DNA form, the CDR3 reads TGTGCCATCAGTGGCGACGGGGTGTCCCAAGAGACCCAGTACTTC.

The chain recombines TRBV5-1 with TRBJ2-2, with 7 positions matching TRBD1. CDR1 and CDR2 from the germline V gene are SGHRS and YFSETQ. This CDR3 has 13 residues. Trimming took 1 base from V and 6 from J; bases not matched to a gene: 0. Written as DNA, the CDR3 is TGCGCCAGCAGCTTGACAGGGGCCGGGGAGCTGTTTTTT. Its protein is CASSLTGAGELFF.

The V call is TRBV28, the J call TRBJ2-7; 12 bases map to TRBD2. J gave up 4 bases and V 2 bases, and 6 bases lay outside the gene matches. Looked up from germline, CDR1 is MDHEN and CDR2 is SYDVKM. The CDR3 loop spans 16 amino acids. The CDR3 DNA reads TGTGCCAGCAGTTTAGTCGGACTAGCGGGGACTTACGAGCAGTACTTC. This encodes CASSLVGLAGTYEQYF.

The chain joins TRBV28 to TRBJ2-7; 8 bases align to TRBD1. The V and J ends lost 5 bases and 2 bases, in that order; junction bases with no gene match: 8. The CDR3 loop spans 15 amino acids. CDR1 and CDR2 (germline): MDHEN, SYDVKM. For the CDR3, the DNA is TGTGCCAGCAGTCCCGGACAGGGAGGCACCTACGAGCAGTACTTC. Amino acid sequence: CASSPGQGGTYEQYF.

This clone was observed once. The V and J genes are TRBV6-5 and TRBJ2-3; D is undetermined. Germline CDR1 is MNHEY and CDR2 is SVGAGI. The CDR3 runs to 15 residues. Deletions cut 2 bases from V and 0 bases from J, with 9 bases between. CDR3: CASSYNGASTDTQYF. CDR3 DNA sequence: TGTGCCAGCAGTTACAACGGTGCTAGCACAGATACGCAGTATTTT.

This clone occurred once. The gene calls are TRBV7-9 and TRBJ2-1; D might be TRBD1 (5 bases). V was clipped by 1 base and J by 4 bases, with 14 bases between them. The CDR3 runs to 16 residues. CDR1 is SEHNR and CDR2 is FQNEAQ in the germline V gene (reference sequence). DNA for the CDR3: TGTGCCAGCAGCTTAGGTTTAGGGGCGGAATACAATGAGCAGTTCTTC. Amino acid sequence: CASSLGLGAEYNEQFF.